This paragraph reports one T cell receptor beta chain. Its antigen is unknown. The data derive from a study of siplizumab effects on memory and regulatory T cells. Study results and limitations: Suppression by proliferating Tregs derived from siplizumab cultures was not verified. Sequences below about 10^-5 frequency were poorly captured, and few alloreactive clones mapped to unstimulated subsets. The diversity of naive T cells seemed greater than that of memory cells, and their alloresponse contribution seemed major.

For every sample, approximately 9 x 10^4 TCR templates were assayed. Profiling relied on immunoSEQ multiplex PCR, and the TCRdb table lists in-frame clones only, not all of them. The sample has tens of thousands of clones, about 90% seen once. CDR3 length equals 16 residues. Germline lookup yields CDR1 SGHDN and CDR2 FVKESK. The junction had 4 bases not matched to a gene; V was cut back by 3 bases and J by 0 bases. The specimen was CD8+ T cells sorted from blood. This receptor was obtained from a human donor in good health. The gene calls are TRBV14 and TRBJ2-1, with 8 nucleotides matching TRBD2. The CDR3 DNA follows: TGTGCCAGCAGCCACGGACTAGCAGACTCCTACAATGAGCAGTTCTTC. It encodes CASSHGLADSYNEQFF.